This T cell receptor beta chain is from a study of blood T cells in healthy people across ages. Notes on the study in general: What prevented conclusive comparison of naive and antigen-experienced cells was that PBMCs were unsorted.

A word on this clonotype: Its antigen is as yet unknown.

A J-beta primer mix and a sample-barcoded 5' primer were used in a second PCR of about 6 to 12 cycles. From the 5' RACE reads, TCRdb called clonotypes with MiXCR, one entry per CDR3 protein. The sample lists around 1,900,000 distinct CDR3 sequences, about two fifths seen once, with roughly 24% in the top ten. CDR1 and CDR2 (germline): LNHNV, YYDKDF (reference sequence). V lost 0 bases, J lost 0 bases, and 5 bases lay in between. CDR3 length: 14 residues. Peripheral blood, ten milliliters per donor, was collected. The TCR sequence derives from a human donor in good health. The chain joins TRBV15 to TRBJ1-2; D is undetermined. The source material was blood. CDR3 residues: CATSRDWTNYGYTF. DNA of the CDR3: TGTGCCACCAGCAGAGATTGGACTAACTATGGCTACACCTTC.